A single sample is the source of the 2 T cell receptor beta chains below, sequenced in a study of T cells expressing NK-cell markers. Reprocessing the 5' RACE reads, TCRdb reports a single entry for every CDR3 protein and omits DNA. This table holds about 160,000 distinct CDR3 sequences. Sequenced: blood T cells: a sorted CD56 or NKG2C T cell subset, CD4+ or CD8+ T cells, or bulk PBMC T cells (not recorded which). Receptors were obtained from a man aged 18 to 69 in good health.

CDR3 residues: CASSLRDRPTDTQYF. The chain combines TRBV7-3 with TRBJ2-3; TCRdb's D call of TRBD1 is untestable without DNA. The CDR3 totals 15 residues. Germline V gene lookup returns CDR1 SGHTA and CDR2 FQGTGA.

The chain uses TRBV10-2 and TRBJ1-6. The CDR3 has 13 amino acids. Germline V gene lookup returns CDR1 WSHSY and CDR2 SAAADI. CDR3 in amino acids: CASMEGTDSPLHF.